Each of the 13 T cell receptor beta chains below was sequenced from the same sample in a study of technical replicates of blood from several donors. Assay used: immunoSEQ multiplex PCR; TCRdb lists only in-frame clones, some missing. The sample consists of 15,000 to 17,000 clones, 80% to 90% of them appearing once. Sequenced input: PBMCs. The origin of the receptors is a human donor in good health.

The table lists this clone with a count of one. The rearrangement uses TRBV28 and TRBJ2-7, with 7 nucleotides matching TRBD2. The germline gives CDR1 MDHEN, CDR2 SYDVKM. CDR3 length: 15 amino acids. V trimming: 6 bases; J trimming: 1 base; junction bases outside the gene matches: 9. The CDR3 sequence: CASRTSSGISYEQYF. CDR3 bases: TGTGCCAGCAGGACTTCTAGCGGAATTTCCTACGAGCAGTACTTC.

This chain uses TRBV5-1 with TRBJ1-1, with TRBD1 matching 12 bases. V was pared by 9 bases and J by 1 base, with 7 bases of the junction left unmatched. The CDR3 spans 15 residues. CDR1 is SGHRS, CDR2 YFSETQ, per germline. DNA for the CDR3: TGCGCCACCAAGGGACAGGGGGCTGGGAACACTGAAGCTTTCTTT. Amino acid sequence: CATKGQGAGNTEAFF.

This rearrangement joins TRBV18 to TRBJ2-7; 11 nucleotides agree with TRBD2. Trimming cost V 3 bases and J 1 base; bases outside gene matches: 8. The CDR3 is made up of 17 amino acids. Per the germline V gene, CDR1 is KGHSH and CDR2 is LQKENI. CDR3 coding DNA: TGTGCCAGCTCACCTAGTACTAGCGGGAGATCTTCCTACGAGCAGTACTTC. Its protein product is CASSPSTSGRSSYEQYF. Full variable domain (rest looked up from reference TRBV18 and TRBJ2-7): NAGVMQNPRHLVRRRGQEARLRCSPMKGHSHVYWYRQLPEEGLKFMVYLQKENIIDESGMPKERFSAEFPKEGPSILRIQQVVRGDSAAYFCASSPSTSGRSSYEQYFGPGTRLTVT.

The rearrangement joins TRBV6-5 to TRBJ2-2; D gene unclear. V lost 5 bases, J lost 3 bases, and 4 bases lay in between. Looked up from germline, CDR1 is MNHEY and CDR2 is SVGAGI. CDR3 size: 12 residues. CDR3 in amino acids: CASSPDTGELFF. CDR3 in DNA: TGTGCCAGCAGTCCAGACACCGGGGAGCTGTTTTTT.

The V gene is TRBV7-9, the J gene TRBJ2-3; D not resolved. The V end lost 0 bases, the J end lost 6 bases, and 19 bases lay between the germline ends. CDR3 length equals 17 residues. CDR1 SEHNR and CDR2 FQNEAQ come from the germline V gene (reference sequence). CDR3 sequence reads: CASSLAGWAGTHDTQYF. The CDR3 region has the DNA TGTGCCAGCAGCTTAGCTGGGTGGGCAGGAACACACGATACGCAGTATTTT.

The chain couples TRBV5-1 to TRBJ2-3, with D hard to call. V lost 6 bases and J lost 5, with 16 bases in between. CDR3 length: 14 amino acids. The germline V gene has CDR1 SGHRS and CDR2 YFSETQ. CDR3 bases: TGCGCCAGCACCGGGTTACCGTGGAAAGATACGCAGTATTTT. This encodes CASTGLPWKDTQYF.

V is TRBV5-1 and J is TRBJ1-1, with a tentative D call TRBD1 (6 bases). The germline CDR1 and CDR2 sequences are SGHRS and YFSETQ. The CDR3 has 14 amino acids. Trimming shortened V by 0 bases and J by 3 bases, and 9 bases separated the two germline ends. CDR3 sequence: CASSLGPGDTEAFF. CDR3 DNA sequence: TGCGCCAGCAGCTTGGGACCAGGGGACACTGAAGCTTTCTTT.

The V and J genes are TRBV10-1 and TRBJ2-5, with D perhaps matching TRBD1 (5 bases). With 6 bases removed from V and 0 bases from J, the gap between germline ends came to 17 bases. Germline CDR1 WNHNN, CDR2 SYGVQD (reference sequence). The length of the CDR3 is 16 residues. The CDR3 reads CASRLIRQMYQETQYF. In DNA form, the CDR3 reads TGCGCCAGCAGATTAATCCGACAGATGTACCAAGAGACCCAGTACTTC.

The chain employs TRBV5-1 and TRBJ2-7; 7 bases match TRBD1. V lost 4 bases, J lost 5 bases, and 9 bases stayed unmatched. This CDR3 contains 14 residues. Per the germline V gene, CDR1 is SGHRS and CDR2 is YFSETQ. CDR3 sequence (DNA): TGCGCCAGCAGCATTCAGGGGGTAGGGGACGAGCAGTACTTC. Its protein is CASSIQGVGDEQYF.

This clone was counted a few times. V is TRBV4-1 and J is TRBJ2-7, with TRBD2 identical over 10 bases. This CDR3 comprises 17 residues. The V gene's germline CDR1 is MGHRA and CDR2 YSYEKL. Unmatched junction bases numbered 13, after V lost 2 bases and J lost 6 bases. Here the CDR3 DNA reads TGCGCCAGCAGCCAACTAGATTTAGGACTAGCGGCCCCCGAGCAGTACTTC. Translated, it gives CASSQLDLGLAAPEQYF.

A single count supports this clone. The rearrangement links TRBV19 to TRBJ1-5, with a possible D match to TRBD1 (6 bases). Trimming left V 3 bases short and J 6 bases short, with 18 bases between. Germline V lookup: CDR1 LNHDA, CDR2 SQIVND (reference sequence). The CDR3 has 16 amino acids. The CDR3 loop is CASSMGAGVLFQPQHF. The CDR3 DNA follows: TGTGCCAGTAGTATGGGGGCAGGGGTTCTTTTTCAGCCCCAGCATTTT.

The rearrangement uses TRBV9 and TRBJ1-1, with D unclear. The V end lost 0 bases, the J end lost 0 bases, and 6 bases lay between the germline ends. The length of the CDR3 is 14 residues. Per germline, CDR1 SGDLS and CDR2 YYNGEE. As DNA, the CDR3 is TGTGCCAGCAGCGTAGCCCCAATGAACACTGAAGCTTTCTTT. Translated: CASSVAPMNTEAFF.

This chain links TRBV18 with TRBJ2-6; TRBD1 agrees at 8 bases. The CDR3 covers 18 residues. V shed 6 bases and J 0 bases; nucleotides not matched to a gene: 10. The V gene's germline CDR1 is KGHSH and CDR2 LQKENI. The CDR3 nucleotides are TGTGCCAGCTCGACGGACAGGGTGGGCGTCTCTGGGGCCAACGTCCTGACTTTC. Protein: CASSTDRVGVSGANVLTF.